A selection of T cell receptor beta chains follows, all from one sample in a study of T cell responses to AZD1222 COVID-19 vaccine. The repertoire was sequenced with immunoSEQ multiplex PCR; TCRdb's copy has only in-frame clones and lacks some. The repertoire holds about 70,000 clones, around 85% seen once, with roughly 20% in the top ten. The material sequenced was peripheral blood, taken on day 0 of AZD1222 vaccination. The receptor source for this set is an adult in good health. Both conserved end residues are part of each CDR3. Each record gives: D gene, CDR3 length, V gene, clone size, J gene, CDR3 protein, CDR3 DNA. A D gene is named only where the DNA matches it firmly. A clone size is listed for some rows: how often the clone was seen (once, few, many), or a class if it is expanded.

d_call: TRBD1; cdr3_length: 17; v_call: TRBV7-9; clone_size: .; j_call: TRBJ2-2; cdr3_aa: CASSLDRVWSNTGELFF; cdr3_nt: TGTGCCAGCAGTCTAGACAGGGTGTGGTCGAACACCGGGGAGCTGTTTTTT
d_call: .; cdr3_length: 18; v_call: TRBV3-1/TRBV3-2; clone_size: once; j_call: TRBJ1-6; cdr3_aa: CASSRRQVSPVDNSPLHF; cdr3_nt: TGTGCCAGCAGCCGACGCCAGGTTTCCCCGGTCGATAATTCACCCCTCCACTTT
d_call: .; cdr3_length: 12; v_call: TRBV3-1/TRBV3-2; clone_size: .; j_call: TRBJ2-2; cdr3_aa: CATRRVSGELFF; cdr3_nt: TGTGCCACCCGGAGGGTTTCCGGGGAGCTGTTTTTT
d_call: TRBD1; cdr3_length: 14; v_call: TRBV12-5; clone_size: .; j_call: TRBJ2-3; cdr3_aa: CASGAGTGYDTQYF; cdr3_nt: TGTGCTAGTGGTGCCGGGACAGGATACGATACGCAGTATTTT
d_call: TRBD2; cdr3_length: 13; v_call: TRBV29-1; clone_size: .; j_call: TRBJ2-5; cdr3_aa: CSVVSSGVETQYF; cdr3_nt: TGCAGCGTTGTGTCTAGCGGGGTTGAGACCCAGTACTTC
d_call: .; cdr3_length: 14; v_call: TRBV2; clone_size: once; j_call: TRBJ2-7; cdr3_aa: CASSEAPPPGAPYF; cdr3_nt: TGTGCCAGCAGTGAAGCCCCACCCCCGGGAGCCCCGTACTTC
d_call: .; cdr3_length: 15; v_call: TRBV7-9; clone_size: .; j_call: TRBJ1-2; cdr3_aa: CASSPGPGMNYGYTF; cdr3_nt: TGTGCCAGCAGCCCCGGCCCCGGGATGAACTATGGCTACACCTTC
d_call: .; cdr3_length: 13; v_call: TRBV5-4; clone_size: .; j_call: TRBJ2-6; cdr3_aa: CASSDSGANVLTF; cdr3_nt: TGTGCCAGCAGTGACTCTGGGGCCAACGTCCTGACTTTC
d_call: .; cdr3_length: 13; v_call: TRBV28; clone_size: .; j_call: TRBJ1-2; cdr3_aa: CASSTAGVYGYTF; cdr3_nt: TGTGCCAGCAGTACCGCAGGGGTATATGGCTACACCTTC
d_call: .; cdr3_length: 12; v_call: TRBV12-3/TRBV12-4; clone_size: .; j_call: TRBJ1-1; cdr3_aa: CASSGVSTEAFF; cdr3_nt: TGTGCCTCCAGCGGGGTATCCACTGAAGCTTTCTTT
d_call: .; cdr3_length: 12; v_call: TRBV2; clone_size: .; j_call: TRBJ1-3; cdr3_aa: CASSEPGNTIYF; cdr3_nt: TGTGCCAGCAGTGAACCCGGAAACACCATATATTTT
d_call: .; cdr3_length: 14; v_call: TRBV11-2; clone_size: .; j_call: TRBJ2-1; cdr3_aa: CASSLGSVGDEQFF; cdr3_nt: TGTGCCAGCAGCTTAGGGTCAGTAGGGGATGAGCAGTTCTTC
d_call: TRBD1; cdr3_length: 13; v_call: TRBV6-5; clone_size: .; j_call: TRBJ1-1; cdr3_aa: CASSNRQGAEAFF; cdr3_nt: TGTGCCAGCAGTAATCGACAGGGAGCTGAAGCTTTCTTT